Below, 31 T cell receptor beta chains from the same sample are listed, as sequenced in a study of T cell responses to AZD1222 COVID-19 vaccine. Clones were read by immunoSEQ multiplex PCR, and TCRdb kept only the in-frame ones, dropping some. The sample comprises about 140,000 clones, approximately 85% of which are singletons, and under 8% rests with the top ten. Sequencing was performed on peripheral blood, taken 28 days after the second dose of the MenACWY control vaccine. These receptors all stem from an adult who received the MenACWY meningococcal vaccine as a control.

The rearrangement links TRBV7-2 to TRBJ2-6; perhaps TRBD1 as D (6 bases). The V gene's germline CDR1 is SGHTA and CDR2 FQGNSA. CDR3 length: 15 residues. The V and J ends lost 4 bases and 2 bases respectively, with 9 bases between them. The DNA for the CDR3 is TGTGCCAGCAGCTACAGGGTAGCTGGGGCCAACGTCCTGACTTTC. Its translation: CASSYRVAGANVLTF. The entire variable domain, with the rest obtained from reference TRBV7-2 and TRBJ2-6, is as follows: GAGVSQSPSNKVTEKGKDVELRCDPISGHTALYWYRQSLGQGLEFLIYFQGNSAPDKSGLPSDRFSAERTGGSVSTLTIQRTQQEDSAVYLCASSYRVAGANVLTFGAGSRLTVL.

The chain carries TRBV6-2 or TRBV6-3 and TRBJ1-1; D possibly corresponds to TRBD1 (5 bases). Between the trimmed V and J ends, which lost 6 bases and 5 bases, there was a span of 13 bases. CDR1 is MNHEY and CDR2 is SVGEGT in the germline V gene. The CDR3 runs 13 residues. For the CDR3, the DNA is TGTGCCAGCAGCATGCTGACAGTTACTGAAGCTTTCTTT. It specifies CASSMLTVTEAFF.

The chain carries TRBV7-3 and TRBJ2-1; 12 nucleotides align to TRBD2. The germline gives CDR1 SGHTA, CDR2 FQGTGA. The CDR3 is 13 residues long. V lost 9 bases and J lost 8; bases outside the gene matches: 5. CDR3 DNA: TGTGCCAGTAGACTAGCGGGAGTCCATGAGCAGTTCTTC. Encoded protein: CASRLAGVHEQFF.

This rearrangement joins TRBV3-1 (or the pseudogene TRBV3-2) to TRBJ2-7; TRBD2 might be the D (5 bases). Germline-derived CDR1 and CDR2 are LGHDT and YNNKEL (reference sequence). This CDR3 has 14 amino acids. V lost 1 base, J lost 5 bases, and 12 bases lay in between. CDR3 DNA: TGTGCCAGCAGCCAAGGAGGGATCCTGGACGAGCAGTACTTC. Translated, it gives CASSQGGILDEQYF.

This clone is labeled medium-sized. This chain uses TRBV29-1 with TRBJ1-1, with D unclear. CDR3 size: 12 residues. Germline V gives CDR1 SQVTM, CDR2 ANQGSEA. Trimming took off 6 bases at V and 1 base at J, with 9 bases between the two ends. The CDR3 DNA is TGCAGCGTCTTTGACTCGAACACTGAAGCTTTCTTT. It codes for CSVFDSNTEAFF.

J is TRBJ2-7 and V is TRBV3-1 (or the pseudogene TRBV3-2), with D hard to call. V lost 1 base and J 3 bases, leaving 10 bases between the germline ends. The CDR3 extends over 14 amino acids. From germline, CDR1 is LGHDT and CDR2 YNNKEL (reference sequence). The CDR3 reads CASSQADTDYEQYF. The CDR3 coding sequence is TGTGCCAGCAGCCAAGCAGACACAGACTACGAGCAGTACTTC.

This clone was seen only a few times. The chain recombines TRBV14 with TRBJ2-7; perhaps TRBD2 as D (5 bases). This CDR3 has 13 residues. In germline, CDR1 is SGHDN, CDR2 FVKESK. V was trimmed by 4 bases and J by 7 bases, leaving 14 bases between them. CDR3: CASSLQSRGEQYF. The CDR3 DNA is TGTGCCAGCAGCCTCCAAAGCCGGGGTGAGCAGTACTTC.

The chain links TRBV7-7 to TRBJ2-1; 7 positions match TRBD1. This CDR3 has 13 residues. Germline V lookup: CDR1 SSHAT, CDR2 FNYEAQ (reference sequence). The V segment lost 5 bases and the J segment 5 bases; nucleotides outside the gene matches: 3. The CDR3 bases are TGTGCCAGCAGCCGGGGACAGAACAATGAGCAGTTCTTC. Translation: CASSRGQNNEQFF.

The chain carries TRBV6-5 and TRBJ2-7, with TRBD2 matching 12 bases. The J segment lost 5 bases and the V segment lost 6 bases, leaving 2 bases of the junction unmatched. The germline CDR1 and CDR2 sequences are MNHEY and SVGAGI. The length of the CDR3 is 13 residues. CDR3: CASRTSGSNEQYF. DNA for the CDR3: TGTGCCAGCAGGACTAGCGGGAGTAACGAGCAGTACTTC.

DNA of the CDR3: TGTGCCAGCAGCTTAGGGGGCGGGAGGGTGATCAAGGGAAATGAAAAACTGTTTTTT. It translates to CASSLGGGRVIKGNEKLFF. V gene TRBV7-8 combines with J gene TRBJ1-4; weak D call: TRBD1 (5 bases). Trimming removed 1 base from V and 5 bases from J, with 23 bases in between. Germline loops: CDR1 SGHVS, CDR2 FQNEAQ. The CDR3 is 19 residues long.

In DNA, the CDR3 is TGTGCCAGCTCACCGGCCACCGGGACCGACGAGCAGTACTTC. Translated: CASSPATGTDEQYF. V is TRBV18 and J is TRBJ2-7, with D tentatively TRBD1 or TRBD2 (5 bases each). V was clipped by 3 bases and J by 5 bases, with 14 bases between them. Germline lookup yields CDR1 KGHSH and CDR2 LQKENI. This CDR3 region has 14 residues. Full variable domain (remainder filled in from reference TRBV18 and TRBJ2-7): NAGVMQNPRHLVRRRGQEARLRCSPMKGHSHVYWYRQLPEEGLKFMVYLQKENIIDESGMPKERFSAEFPKEGPSILRIQQVVRGDSAAYFCASSPATGTDEQYFGPGTRLTVT.

The CDR3 region has the DNA TGTGCCAGCAGCTCCGACAGGGGGTCTGGCTACACCTTC. Translating it yields CASSSDRGSGYTF. The chain couples TRBV11-3 to TRBJ1-2, with 9 nucleotides matching TRBD1. Losses at the gene ends were 4 bases for V and 7 bases for J; bases not matched to a gene: 4. The CDR3 covers 13 residues. Germline CDR1 reads SGHNT; CDR2 reads YENEEA. The full variable domain, in which reference TRBV11-3 and TRBJ1-2 provide the parts outside the CDR3, is EAGVVQSPRYKIIEKKQPVAFWCNPISGHNTLYWYLQNLGQGPELLIRYENEEAVDDSQLPKDRFSAERLKGVDSTLKIQPAELGDSAVYLCASSSDRGSGYTFGSGTRLTVV.

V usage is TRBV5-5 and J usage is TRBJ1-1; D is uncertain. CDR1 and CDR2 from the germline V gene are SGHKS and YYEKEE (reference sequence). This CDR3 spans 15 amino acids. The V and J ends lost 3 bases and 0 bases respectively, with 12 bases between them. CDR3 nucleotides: TGTGCCAGCAGCTCTCGGGCACTCCTGAACACTGAAGCTTTCTTT. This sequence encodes CASSSRALLNTEAFF.

The DNA for the CDR3 is TGTGCCAGCAGGATCGACAGGGAACACGGGGAGCTGTTTTTT. Translating gives CASRIDREHGELFF. The chain carries TRBV5-4 and TRBJ2-2; 7 bases fit TRBD1. CDR3 length: 14 amino acids. With 5 bases clipped from V and 7 bases from J, the junction kept 8 bases outside the gene matches. Germline CDR1 is SGHNT and CDR2 is YYREEE (reference sequence).

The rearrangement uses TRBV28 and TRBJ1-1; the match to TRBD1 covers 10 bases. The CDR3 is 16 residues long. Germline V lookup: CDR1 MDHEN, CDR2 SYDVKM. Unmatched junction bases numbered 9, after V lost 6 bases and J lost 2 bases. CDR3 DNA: TGTGCCAGCAGGAACCGGGACAGGGGTTCCAACACTGAAGCTTTCTTT. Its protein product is CASRNRDRGSNTEAFF. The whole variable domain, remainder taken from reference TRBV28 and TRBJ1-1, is DVKVTQSSRYLVKRTGEKVFLECVQDMDHENMFWYRQDPGLGLRLIYFSYDVKMKEKGDIPEGYSVSREKKERFSLILESASTNQTSMYLCASRNRDRGSNTEAFFGQGTRLTVV.

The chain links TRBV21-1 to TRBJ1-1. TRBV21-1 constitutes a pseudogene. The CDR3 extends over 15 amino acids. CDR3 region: CASSKRGVFDTEAFF. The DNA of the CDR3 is TGTGCCAGCAGCAAACGGGGGGTCTTTGACACTGAAGCTTTCTTT.

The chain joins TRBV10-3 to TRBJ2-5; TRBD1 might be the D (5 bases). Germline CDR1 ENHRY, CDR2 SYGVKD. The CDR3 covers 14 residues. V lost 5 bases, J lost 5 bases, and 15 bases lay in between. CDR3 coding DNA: TGTGCCATCAGTCCTAGGGGCGGTCAGGAGACCCAGTACTTC. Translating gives CAISPRGGQETQYF.

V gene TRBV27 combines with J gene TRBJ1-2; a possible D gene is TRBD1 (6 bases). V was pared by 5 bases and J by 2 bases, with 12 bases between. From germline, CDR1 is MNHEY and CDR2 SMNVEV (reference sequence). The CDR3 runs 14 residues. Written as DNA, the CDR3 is TGTGCCAGCAGTGTTATAACAGGGAACTATGGCTACACCTTC. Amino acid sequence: CASSVITGNYGYTF.

The CDR3, as DNA: TGCGCCAGCAGCGGGGGAGGAGTTGGCAATGAGCAGTTCTTC. Translation: CASSGGGVGNEQFF. The J gene is TRBJ2-1, the V gene TRBV5-1, with D possibly being TRBD2 (6 bases). CDR1 is SGHRS and CDR2 is YFSETQ in the germline V gene. The length of the CDR3 is 14 residues. Between the trimmed V and J ends, which lost 4 bases and 6 bases, there was a span of 14 bases.

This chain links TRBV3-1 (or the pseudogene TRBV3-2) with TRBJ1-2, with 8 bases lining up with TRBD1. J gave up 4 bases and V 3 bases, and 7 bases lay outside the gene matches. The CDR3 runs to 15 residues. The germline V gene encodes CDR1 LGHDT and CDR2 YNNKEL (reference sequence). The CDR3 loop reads CASSQTGTGIYGYTF. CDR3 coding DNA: TGTGCCAGCAGCCAGACCGGGACAGGCATCTATGGCTACACCTTC.

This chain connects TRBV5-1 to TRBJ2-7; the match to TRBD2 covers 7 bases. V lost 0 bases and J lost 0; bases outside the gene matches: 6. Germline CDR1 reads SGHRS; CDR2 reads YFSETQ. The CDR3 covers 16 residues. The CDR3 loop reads CASSLGGSLSSYEQYF. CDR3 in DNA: TGCGCCAGCAGCTTGGGCGGGAGCCTGAGCTCCTACGAGCAGTACTTC.

CDR3 region: CASSLDGHNEQFF. The CDR3, as DNA: TGCGCCAGCAGCCTGGATGGACACAATGAGCAGTTCTTC. The chain recombines TRBV5-1 with TRBJ2-1; D remains ambiguous. V was clipped by 4 bases and J by 5 bases, with 10 bases between them. Germline V gene data show CDR1 as SGHRS and CDR2 as YFSETQ. This CDR3 contains 13 residues.

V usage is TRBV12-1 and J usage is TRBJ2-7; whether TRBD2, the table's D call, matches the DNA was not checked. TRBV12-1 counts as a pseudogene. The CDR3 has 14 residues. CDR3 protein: CASSPGLLNDEQYF. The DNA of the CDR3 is TGTGCCAGCAGCCCGGGACTTCTTAACGACGAGCAGTACTTC.

The CDR3 spells CASSLEAGLGYTF. In DNA, the CDR3 is TGCGCCAGCAGCTTGGAGGCAGGGCTCGGCTACACCTTC. V and J are TRBV5-1 and TRBJ1-2; perhaps TRBD1 as D (5 bases). The CDR3 totals 13 residues. V lost 0 bases to trimming and J lost 8 bases, with 11 bases between them. Germline V lookup: CDR1 SGHRS, CDR2 YFSETQ.

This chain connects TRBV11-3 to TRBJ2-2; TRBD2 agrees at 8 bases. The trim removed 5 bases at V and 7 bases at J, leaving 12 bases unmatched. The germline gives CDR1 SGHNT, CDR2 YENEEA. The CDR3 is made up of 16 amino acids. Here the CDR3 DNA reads TGTGCCAGCAGCGGCACAGCGGGAGATAAGGGCGGGGAGCTGTTTTTT. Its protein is CASSGTAGDKGGELFF.

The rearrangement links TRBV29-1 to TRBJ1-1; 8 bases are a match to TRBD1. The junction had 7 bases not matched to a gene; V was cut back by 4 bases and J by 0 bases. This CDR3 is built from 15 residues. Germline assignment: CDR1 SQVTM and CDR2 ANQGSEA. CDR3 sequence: CSVGLQGGVNTEAFF. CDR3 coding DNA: TGCAGCGTTGGTTTACAGGGGGGGGTGAACACTGAAGCTTTCTTT.

CDR3 amino acids: CASSLGVGRETQYF. In DNA, the CDR3 is TGTGCCAGCAGCTTAGGCGTTGGCAGGGAGACGCAGTATTTT. This chain uses TRBV11-2 with TRBJ2-3; D could derive from TRBD1 or TRBD2 (5 bases each). The CDR3 runs 14 residues. V was pared by 1 base and J by 9 bases, with 14 bases between. The germline V gene encodes CDR1 SGHAT and CDR2 FQNNGV.

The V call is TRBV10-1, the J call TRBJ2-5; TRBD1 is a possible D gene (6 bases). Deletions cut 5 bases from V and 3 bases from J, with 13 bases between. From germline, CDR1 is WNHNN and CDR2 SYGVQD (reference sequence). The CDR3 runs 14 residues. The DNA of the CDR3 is TGCGCCAGCAGTATTGGGGGCGGAGAAGAGACCCAGTACTTC. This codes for CASSIGGGEETQYF.

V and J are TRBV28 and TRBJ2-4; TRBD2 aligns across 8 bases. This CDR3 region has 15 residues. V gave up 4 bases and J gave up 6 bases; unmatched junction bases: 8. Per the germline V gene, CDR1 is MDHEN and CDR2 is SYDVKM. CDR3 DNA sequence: TGTGCCAGCAGTTCCCTGAATAGCGGGGTAAACATTCAGTACTTC. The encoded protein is CASSSLNSGVNIQYF.

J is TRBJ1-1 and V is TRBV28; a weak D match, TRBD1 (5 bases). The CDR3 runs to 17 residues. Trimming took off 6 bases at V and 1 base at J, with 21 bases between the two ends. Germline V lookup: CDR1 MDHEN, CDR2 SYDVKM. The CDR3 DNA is TGTGCCAGCAGATTTATAAGATTCGGACAAGAGAACACTGAAGCTTTCTTT. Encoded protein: CASRFIRFGQENTEAFF.

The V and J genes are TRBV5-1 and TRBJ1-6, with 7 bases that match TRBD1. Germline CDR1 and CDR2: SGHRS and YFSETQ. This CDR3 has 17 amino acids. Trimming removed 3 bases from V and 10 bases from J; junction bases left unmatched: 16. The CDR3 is CASSYVGGDREASPLHF. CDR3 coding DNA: TGCGCCAGCAGCTATGTGGGGGGAGACAGGGAAGCGTCACCCCTCCACTTT.